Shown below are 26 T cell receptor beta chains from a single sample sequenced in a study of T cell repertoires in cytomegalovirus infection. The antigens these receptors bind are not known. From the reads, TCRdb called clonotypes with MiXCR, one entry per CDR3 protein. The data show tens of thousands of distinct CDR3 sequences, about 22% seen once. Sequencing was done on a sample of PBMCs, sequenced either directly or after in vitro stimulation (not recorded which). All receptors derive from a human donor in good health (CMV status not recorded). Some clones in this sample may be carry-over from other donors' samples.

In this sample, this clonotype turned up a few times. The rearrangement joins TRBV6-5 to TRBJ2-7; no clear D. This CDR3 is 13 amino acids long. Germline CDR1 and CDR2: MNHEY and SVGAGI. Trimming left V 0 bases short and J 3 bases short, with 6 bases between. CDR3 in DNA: TGTGCCAGCAGTTACTCGAGTGACTACGAGCAGTACTTC. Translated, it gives CASSYSSDYEQYF.

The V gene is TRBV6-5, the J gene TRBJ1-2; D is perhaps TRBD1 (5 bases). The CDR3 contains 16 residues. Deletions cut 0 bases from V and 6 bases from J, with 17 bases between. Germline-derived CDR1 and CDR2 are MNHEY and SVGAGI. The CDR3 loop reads CASSYSREGGGNGYTF. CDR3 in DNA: TGTGCCAGCAGTTACTCGAGAGAGGGTGGGGGAAATGGCTACACCTTC.

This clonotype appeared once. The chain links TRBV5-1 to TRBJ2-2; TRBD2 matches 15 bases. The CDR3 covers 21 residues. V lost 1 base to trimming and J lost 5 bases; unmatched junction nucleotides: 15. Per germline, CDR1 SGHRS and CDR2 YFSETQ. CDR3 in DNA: TGCGCCAGCAGCTTGAGGACTAGCGGGAGGGGCAGTATTCGGTCAACCGGGGAGCTGTTTTTT. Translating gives CASSLRTSGRGSIRSTGELFF.

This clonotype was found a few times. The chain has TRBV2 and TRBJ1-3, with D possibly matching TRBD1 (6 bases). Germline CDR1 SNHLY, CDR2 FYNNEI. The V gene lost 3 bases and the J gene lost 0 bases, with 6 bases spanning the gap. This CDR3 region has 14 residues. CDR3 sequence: CASSEGHSGNTIYF. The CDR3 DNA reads TGTGCCAGCAGTGAGGGACACTCTGGAAACACCATATATTTT. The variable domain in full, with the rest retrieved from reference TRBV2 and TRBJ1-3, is EPEVTQTPSHQVTQMGQEVILRCVPISNHLYFYWYRQILGQKVEFLVSFYNNEISEKSEIFDDQFSVERPDGSNFTLKIRSTKLEDSAMYFCASSEGHSGNTIYFGEGSWLTVV.

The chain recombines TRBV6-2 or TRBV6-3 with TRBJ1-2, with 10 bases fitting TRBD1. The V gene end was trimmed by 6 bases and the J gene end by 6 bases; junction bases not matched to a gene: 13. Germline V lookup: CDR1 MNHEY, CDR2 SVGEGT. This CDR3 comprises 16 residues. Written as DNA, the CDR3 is TGTGCCAGCAGCCCTATCCCGGGACAGGGGAATCATGGCTACACCTTC. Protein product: CASSPIPGQGNHGYTF.

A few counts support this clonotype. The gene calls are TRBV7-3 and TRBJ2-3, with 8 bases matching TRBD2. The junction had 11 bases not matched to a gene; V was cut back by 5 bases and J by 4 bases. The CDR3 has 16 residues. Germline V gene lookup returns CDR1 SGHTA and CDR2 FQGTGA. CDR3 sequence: CASSQDGGAGSDTQYF. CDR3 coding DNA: TGTGCCAGCAGCCAGGACGGGGGGGCCGGCTCAGATACGCAGTATTTT.

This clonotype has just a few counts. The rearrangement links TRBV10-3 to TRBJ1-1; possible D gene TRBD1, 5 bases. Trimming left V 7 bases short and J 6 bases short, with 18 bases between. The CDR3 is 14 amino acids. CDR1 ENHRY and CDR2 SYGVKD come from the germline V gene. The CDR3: CAITLGEGRAEAFF. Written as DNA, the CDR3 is TGTGCCATCACTCTCGGTGAGGGGAGGGCTGAAGCTTTCTTT.

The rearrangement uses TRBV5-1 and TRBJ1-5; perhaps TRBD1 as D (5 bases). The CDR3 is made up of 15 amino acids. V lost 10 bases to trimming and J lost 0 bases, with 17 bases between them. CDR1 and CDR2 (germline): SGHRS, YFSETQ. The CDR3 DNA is TGCGCCCCGGTTAGTCAGGGAGCTAGCAATCAGCCCCAGCATTTT. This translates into CAPVSQGASNQPQHF.

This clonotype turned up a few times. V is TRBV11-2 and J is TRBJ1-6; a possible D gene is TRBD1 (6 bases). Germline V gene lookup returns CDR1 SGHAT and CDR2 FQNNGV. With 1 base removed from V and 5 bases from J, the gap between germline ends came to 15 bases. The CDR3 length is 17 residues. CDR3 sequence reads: CASSLGISGTHNSPLHF. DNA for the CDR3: TGTGCCAGCAGCTTAGGGATTTCAGGGACACATAATTCACCCCTCCACTTT.

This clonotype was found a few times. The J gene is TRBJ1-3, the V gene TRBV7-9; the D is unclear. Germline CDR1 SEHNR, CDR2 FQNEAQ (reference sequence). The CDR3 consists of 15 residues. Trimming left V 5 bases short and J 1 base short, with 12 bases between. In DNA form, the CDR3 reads TGTGCCAGCAGCCGCGCGGGCGTTTCTGGAAACACCATATATTTT. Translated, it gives CASSRAGVSGNTIYF. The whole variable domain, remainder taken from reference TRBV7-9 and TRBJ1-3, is DTGVSQNPRHKITKRGQNVTFRCDPISEHNRLYWYRQTLGQGPEFLTYFQNEAQLEKSRLLSDRFSAERPKGSFSTLEIQRTEQGDSAMYLCASSRAGVSGNTIYFGEGSWLTVV.

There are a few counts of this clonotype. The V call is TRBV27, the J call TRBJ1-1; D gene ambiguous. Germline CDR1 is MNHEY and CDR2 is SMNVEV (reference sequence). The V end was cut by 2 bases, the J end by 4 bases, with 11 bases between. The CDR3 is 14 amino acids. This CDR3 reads CASSLDRGITEAFF. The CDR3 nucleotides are TGTGCCAGCAGTTTAGATCGGGGAATCACTGAAGCTTTCTTT.

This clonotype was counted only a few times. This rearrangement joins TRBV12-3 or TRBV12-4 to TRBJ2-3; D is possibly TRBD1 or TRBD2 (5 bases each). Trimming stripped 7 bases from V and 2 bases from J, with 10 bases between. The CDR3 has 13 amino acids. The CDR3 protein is CASTRDVTDTQYF. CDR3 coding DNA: TGTGCCAGCACCCGGGACGTCACAGATACGCAGTATTTT.

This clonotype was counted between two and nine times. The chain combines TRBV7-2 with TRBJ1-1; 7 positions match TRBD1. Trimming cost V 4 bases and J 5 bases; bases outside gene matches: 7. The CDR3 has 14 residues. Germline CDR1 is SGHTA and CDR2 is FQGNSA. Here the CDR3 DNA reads TGTGCCAGCAGCTCGACAGGGAGATCGACTGAAGCTTTCTTT. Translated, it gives CASSSTGRSTEAFF.

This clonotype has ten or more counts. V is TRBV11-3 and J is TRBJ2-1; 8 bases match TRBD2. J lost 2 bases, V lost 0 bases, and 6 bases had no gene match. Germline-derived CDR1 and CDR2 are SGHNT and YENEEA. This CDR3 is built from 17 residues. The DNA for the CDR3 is TGTGCCAGCAGCTTAGACCAAAGCGGGAGCACCTACAATGAGCAGTTCTTC. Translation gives CASSLDQSGSTYNEQFF.

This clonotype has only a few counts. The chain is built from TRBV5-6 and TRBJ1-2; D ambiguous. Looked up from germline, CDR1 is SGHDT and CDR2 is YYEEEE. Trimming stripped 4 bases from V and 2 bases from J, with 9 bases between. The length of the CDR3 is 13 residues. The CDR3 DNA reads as TGTGCCAGCAGCGTAAGTGAAAACTATGGCTACACCTTC. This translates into CASSVSENYGYTF.

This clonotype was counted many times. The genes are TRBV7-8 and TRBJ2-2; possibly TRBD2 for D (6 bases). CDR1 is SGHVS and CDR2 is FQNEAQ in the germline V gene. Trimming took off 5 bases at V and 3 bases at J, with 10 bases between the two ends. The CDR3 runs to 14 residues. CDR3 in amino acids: CASSVGGDTGELFF. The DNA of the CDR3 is TGTGCCAGCAGCGTAGGAGGGGACACCGGGGAGCTGTTTTTT.

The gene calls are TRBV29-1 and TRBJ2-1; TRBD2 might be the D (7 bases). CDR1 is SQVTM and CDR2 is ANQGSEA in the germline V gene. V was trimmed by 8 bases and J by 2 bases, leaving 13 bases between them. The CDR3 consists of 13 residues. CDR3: CSTKRDTYNEQFF. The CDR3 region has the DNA TGCAGCACTAAGCGGGACACCTACAATGAGCAGTTCTTC.

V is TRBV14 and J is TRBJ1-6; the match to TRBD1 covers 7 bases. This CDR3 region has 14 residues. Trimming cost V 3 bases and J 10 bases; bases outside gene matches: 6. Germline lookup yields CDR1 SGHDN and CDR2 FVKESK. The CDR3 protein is CASSHTGVFSPLHF. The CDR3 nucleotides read TGTGCCAGCAGCCACACAGGGGTCTTCTCACCCCTCCACTTT.

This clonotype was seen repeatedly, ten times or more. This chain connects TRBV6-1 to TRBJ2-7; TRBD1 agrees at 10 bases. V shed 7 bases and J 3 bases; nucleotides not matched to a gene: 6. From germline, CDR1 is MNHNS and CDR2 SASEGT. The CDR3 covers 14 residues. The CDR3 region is CASNRDRGRYEQYV. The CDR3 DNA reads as TGTGCCAGCAACCGGGACAGGGGACGCTACGAGCAGTACGTC.

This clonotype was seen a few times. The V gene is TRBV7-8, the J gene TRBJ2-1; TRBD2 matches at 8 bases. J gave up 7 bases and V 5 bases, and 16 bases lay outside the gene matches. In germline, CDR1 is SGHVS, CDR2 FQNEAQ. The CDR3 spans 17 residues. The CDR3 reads CASSRPWGREVSNEQFF. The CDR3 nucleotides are TGTGCCAGCAGCCGGCCTTGGGGGCGGGAGGTCTCGAATGAGCAGTTCTTC.

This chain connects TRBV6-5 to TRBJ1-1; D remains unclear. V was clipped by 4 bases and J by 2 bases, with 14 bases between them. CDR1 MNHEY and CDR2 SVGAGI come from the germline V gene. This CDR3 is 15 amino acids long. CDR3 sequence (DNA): TGTGCCAGCAGTTTAAAGGTGGGGTCCAACACTGAAGCTTTCTTT. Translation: CASSLKVGSNTEAFF.

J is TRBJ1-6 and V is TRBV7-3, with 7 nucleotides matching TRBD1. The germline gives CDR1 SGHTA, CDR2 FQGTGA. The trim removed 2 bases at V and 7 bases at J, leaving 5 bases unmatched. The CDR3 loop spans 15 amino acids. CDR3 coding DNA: TGTGCCAGCAGCTTATCCGGGACAGCGAATTCACCCCTCCACTTT. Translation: CASSLSGTANSPLHF.

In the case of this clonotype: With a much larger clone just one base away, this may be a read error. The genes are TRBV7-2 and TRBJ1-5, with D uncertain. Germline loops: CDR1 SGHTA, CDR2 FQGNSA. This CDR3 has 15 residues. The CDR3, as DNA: TGTGGCAGCAGCTTATTCGGAGGGAGCCTGCAGCCCCAGCATTTT. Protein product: CGSSLFGGSLQPQHF.

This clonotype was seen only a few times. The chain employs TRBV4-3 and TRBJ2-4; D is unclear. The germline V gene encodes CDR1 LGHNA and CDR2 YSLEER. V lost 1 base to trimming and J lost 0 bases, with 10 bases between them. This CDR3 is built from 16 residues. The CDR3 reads CASSQGSEIAKNIQYF. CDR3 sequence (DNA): TGCGCCAGCAGCCAAGGGTCGGAAATAGCCAAAAACATTCAGTACTTC.

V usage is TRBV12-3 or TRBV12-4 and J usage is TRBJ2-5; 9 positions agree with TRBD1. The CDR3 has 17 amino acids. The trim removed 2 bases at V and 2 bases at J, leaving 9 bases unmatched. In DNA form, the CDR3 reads TGTGCCAGCAGTTTATATCTGGGGGGACAGGGACAAGAGACCCAGTACTTC. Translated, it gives CASSLYLGGQGQETQYF.

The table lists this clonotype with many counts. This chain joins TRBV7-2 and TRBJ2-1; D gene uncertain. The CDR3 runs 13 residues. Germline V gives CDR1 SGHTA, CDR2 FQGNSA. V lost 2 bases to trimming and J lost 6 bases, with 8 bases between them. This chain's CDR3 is CASSLRVSNEQFF. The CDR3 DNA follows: TGTGCCAGCAGCTTAAGGGTCTCCAATGAGCAGTTCTTC.